This T cell receptor (beta chain) was identified during a study of control samples from healthy donors and cancer patients. CDR1 is SEHNR, CDR2 FQNEAQ, per germline (reference sequence). The CDR3 covers 16 residues. Germline trimming cut 5 bases from V and 2 bases from J; bases unmatched to any gene: 8. Method: immunoSEQ multiplex PCR; TCRdb's copy keeps in-frame clones and lacks some. The profile shows approximately 86,000 clones, around 85% of them singletons. The V and J genes are TRBV7-9 and TRBJ2-3, with 9 bases fitting TRBD2. The receptor was isolated from a woman aged 40-49 years in good health. The source material was blood. CDR3 bases: TGTGCCAGCAGCAACCAGCGGGGGGAAAACACAGATACGCAGTATTTT. Amino acid sequence: CASSNQRGENTDTQYF.